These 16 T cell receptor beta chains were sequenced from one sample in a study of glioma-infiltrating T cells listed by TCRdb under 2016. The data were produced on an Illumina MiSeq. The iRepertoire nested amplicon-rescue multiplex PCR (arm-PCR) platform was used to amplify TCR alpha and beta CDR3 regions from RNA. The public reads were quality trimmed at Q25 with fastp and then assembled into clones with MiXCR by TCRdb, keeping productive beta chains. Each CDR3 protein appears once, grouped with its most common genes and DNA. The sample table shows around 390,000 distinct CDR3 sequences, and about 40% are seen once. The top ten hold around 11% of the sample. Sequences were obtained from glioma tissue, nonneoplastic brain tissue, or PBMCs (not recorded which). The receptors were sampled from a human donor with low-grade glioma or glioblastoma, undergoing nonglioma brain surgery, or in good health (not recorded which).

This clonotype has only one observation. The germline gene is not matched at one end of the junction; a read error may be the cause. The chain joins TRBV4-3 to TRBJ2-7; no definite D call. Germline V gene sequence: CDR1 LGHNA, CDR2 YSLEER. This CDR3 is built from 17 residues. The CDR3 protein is CASSQEASVRRSYKQYF. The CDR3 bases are TGCGCCAGCAGCCAAGAAGCGTCGGTGAGACGATCCTACAAGCAGTACTTC.

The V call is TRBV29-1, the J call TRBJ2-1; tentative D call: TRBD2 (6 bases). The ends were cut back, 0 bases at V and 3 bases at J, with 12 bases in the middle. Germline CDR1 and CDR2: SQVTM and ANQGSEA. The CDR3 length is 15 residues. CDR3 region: CSVEEGTRGYNEQFF. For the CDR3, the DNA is TGCAGCGTTGAAGAGGGGACTCGTGGCTACAATGAGCAGTTCTTC.

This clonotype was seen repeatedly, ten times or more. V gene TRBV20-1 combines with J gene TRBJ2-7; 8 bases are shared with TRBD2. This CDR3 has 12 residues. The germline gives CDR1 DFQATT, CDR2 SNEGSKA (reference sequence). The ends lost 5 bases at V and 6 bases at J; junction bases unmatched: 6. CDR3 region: CSALSGGSEQYF. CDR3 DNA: TGCAGTGCTTTAAGCGGGGGTTCCGAGCAGTACTTC.

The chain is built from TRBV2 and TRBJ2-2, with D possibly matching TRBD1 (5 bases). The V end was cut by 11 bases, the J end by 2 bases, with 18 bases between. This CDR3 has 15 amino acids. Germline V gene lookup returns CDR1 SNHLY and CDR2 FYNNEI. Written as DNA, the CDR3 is TGTGCCGGAAGACAAGAGACAGCTAACACCGGGGAGCTGTTTTTT. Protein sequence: CAGRQETANTGELFF.

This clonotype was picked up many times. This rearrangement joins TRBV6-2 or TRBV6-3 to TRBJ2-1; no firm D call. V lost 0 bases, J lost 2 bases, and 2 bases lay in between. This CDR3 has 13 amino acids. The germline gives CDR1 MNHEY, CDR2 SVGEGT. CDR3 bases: TGTGCCAGCAGTTACTCAGCCTACAATGAGCAGTTCTTC. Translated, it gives CASSYSAYNEQFF.

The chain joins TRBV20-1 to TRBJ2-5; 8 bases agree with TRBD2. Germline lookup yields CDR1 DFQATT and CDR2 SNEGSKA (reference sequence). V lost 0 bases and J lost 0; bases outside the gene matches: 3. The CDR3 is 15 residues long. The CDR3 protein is CSARDPRGDQETQYF. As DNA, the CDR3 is TGCAGTGCTAGAGATCCGCGGGGGGACCAAGAGACCCAGTACTTC.

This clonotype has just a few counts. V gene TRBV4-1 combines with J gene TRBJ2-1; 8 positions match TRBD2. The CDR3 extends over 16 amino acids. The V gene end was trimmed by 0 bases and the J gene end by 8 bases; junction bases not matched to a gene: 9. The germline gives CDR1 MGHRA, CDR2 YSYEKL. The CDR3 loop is CASSQDPGGGLDEQFF. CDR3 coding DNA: TGCGCCAGCAGCCAAGATCCGGGGGGGGGGCTCGATGAGCAGTTCTTC.

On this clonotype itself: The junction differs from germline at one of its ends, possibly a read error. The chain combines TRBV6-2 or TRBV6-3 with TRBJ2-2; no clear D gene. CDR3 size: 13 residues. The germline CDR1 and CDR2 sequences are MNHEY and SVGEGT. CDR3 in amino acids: CVSSYVNTGELFF. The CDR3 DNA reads TGTGTCAGCAGTTACGTGAACACCGGGGAGCTGTTTTTT.

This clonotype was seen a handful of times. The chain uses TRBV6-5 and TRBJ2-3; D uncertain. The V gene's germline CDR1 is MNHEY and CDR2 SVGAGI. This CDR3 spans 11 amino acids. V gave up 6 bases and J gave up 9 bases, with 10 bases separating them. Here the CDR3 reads CASSLGITQYF. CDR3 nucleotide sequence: TGTGCCAGCAGCTTAGGGATAACGCAGTATTTT.

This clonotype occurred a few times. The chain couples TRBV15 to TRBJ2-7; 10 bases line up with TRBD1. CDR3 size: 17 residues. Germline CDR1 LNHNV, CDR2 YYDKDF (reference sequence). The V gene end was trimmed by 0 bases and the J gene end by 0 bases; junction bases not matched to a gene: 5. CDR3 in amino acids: CATSRDFGTGVSYEQYF. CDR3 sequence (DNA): TGTGCCACCAGCAGAGATTTTGGGACAGGGGTCTCCTACGAGCAGTACTTC.

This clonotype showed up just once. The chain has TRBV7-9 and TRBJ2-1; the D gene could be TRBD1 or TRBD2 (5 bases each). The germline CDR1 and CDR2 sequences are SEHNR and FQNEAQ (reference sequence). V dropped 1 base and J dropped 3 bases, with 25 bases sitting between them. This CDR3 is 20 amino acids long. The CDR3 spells CASSLVRGHGIPSDYNEQFF. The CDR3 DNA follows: TGTGCCAGCAGCTTAGTGAGGGGTCACGGGATACCCTCTGACTACAATGAGCAGTTCTTC.

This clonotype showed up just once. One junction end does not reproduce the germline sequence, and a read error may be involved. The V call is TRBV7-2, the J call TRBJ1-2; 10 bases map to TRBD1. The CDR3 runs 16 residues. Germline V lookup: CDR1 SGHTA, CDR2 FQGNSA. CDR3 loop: CAGSSMTGGAGYGYTF. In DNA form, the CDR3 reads TGTGCCGGCAGCTCAATGACAGGGGGCGCAGGCTATGGCTACACCTTC.

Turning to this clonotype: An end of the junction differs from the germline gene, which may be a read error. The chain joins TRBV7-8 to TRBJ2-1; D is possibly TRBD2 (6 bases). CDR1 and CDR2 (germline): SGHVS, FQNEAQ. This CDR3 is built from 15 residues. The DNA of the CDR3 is TGTGCCGGCAGCTCGCCACCCCCAGCGGGCAATGAGCAGTTCTTC. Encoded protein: CAGSSPPPAGNEQFF.

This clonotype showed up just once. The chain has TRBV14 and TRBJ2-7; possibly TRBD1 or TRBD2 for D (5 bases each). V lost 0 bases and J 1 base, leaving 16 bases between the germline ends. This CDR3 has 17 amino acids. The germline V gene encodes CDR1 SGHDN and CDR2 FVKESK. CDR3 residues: CASSQDFSGPRSYEQYF. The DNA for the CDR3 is TGTGCCAGCAGCCAAGATTTTTCGGGGCCCAGATCCTACGAGCAGTACTTC.

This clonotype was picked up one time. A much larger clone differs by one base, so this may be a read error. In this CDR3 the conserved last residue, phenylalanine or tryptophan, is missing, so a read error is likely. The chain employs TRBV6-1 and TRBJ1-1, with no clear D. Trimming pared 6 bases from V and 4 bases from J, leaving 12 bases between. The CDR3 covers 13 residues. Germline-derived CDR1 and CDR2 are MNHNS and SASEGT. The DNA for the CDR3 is TGTGCCAGCAGCTCTTTAGGAGCCACTGAAGCTTTCTAT. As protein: CASSSLGATEAFY.

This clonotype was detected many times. CDR3 nucleotides: TGTGCCAGCAGCCCCGGGACTAGCGGGGGTTACAATGAGCAGTTCTTC. This encodes CASSPGTSGGYNEQFF. This sequence joins TRBV27 and TRBJ2-1; 14 nucleotides align to TRBD2. The ends lost 6 bases at V and 4 bases at J; junction bases unmatched: 5. This CDR3 is 16 amino acids long. Germline loops: CDR1 MNHEY, CDR2 SMNVEV (reference sequence).